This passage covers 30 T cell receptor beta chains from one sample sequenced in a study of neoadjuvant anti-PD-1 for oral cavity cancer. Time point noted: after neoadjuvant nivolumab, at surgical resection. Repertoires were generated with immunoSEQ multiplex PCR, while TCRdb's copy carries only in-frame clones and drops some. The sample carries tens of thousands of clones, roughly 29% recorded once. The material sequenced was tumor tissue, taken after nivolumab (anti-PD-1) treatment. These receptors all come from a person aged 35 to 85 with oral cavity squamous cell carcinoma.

The CDR3 DNA sequence: TGTGCCAGCAGCTCCTACGACAGTACAGATACGCAGTATTTT. This gives the protein CASSSYDSTDTQYF. V is TRBV7-3 and J is TRBJ2-3, with D possibly TRBD1 on 5 matching bases. Germline V gene lookup returns CDR1 SGHTA and CDR2 FQGTGA. This CDR3 contains 14 residues. Trimming shortened V by 4 bases and J by 3 bases, and 11 bases separated the two germline ends.

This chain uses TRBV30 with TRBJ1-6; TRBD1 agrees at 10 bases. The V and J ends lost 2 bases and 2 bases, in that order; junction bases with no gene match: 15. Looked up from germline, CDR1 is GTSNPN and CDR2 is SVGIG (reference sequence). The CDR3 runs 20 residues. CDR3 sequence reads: CAWSPRRGQGISTYNSPLHF. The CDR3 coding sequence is TGTGCCTGGAGTCCCAGGCGGGGACAGGGGATTAGCACCTATAATTCACCCCTCCACTTT. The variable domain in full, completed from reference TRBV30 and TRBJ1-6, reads SQTIHQWPATLVQPVGSPLSLECTVEGTSNPNLYWYRQAAGRGLQLLFYSVGIGQISSEVPQNLSASRPQDRQFILSSKKLLLSDSGFYLCAWSPRRGQGISTYNSPLHFGNGTRLTVT.

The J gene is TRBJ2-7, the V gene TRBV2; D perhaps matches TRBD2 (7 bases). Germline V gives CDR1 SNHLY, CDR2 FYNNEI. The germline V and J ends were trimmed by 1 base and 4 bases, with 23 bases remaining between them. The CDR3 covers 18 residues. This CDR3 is CASSEVGVWGRELYEQYF. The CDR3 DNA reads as TGTGCCAGCAGTGAAGTAGGTGTCTGGGGGCGGGAGTTATACGAGCAGTACTTC.

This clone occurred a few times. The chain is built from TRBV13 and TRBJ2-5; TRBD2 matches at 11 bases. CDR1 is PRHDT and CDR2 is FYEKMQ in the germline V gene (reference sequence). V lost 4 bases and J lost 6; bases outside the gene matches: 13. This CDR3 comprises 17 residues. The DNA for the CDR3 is TGTGCCAGCAGCTCCCGAGGGGAGACTAGCGGGGTTAAGACCCAGTACTTC. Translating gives CASSSRGETSGVKTQYF.

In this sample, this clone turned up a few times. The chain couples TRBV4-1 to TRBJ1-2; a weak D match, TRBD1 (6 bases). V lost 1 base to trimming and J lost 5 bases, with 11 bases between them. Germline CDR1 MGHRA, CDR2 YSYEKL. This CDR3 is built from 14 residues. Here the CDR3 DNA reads TGCGCCAGCAGCCAAGGGGACAAAGAATATGGCTACACCTTC. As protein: CASSQGDKEYGYTF.

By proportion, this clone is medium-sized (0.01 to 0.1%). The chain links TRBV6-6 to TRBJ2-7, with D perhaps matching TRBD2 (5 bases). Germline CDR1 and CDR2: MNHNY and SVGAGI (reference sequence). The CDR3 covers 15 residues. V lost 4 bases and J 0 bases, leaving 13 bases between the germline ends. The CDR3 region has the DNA TGTGCCAGCAGTTTCGTGTCGGGGAGCTCCTACGAGCAGTACTTC. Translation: CASSFVSGSSYEQYF.

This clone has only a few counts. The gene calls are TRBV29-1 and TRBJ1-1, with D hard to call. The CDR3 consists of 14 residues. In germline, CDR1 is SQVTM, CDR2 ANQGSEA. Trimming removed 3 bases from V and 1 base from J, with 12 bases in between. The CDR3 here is CSVELVARNTEAFF. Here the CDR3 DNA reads TGCAGCGTTGAGTTGGTGGCTAGGAACACTGAAGCTTTCTTT.

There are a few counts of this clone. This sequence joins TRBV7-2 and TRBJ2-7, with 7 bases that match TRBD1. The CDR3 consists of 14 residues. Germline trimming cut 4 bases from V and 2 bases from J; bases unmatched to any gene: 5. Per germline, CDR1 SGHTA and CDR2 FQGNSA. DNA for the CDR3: TGTGCCAGCAGCTCGCTCGACAGGGCCTACGAGCAGTACTTC. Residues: CASSSLDRAYEQYF.

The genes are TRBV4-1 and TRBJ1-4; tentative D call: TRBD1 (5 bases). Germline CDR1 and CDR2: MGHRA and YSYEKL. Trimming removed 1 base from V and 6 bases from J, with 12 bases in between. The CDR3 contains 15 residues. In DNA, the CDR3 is TGCGCCAGCAGCCAAGTAAGAGGGGACCATGAAAAACTGTTTTTT. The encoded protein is CASSQVRGDHEKLFF.

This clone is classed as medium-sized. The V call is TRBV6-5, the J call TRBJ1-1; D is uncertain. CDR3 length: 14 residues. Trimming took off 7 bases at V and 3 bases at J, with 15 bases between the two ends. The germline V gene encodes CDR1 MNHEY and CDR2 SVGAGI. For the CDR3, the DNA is TGTGCCAGCACTAACGTGTGGGAACACACTGAAGCTTTCTTT. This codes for CASTNVWEHTEAFF.

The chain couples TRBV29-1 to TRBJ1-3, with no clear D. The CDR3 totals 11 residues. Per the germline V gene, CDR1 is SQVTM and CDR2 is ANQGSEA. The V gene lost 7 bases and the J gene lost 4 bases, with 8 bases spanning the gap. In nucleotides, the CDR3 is TGCAGCGGGAATTTAGGAAACACCATATATTTT. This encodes CSGNLGNTIYF.

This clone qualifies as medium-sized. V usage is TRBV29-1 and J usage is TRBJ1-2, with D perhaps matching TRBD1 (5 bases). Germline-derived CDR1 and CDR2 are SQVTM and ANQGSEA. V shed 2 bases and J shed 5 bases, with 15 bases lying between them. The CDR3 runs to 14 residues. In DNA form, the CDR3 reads TGCAGCGTTGAATCTAAGGGGCAGGGATATGGCTACACCTTC. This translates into CSVESKGQGYGYTF.

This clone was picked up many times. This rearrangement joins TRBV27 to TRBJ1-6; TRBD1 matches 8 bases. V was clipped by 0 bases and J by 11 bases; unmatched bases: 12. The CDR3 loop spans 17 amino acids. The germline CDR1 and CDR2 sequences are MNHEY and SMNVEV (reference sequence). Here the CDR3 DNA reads TGTGCCAGCAGTTTATCGCTACGACAGGGGACAAAAACACCCCTCCACTTT. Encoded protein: CASSLSLRQGTKTPLHF.

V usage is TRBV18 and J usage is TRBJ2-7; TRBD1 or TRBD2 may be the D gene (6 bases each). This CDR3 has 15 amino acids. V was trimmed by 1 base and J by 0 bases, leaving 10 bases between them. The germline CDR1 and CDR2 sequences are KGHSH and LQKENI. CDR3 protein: CASSPQGDSSYEQYF. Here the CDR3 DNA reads TGTGCCAGCTCACCACAGGGGGACTCCTCCTACGAGCAGTACTTC.

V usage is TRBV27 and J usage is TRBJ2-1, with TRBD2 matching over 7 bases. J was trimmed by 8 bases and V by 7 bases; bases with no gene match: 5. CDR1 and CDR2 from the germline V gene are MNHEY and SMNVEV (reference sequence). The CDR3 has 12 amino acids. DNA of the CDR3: TGTGCCAGCAAGTCAGGGAGGGATGAGCAGTTCTTC. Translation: CASKSGRDEQFF.

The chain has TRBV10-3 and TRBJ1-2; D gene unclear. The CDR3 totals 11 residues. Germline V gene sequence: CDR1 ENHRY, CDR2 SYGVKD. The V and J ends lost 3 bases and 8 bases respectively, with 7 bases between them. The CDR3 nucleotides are TGTGCCATCAGTGATGTCGGAGGCTACACCTTC. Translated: CAISDVGGYTF.

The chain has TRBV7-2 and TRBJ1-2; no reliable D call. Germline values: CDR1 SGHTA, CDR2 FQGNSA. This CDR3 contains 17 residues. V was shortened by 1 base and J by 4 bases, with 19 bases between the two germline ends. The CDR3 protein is CASSLVSASALGYGYTF. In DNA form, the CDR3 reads TGTGCCAGCAGCTTAGTCTCGGCATCAGCCCTCGGCTATGGCTACACCTTC.

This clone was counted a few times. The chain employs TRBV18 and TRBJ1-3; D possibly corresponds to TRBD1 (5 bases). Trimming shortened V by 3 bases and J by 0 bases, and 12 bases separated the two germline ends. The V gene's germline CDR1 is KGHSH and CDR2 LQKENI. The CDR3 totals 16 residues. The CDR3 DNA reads TGTGCCAGCTCACCCCTAAATAGGGGCTCTGGAAACACCATATATTTT. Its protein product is CASSPLNRGSGNTIYF.

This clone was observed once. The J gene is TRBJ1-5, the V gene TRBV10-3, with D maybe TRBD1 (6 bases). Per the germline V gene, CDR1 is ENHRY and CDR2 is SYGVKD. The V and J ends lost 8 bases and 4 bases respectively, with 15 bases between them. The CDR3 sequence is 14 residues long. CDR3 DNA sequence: TGTGCCATCTCCCCGACAGGAGGGAATCAGCCCCAGCATTTT. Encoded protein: CAISPTGGNQPQHF.

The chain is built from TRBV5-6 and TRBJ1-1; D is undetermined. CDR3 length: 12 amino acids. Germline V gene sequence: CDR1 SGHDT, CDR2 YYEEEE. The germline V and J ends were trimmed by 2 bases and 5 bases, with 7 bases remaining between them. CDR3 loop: CASSFGDTEAFF. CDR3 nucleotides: TGTGCCAGCAGCTTTGGGGATACTGAAGCTTTCTTT.

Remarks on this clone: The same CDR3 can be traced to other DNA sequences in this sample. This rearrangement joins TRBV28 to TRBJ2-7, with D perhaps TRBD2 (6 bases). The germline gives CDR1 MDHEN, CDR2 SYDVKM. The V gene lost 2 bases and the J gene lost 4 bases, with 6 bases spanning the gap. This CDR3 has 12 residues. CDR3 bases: TGTGCCAGCAGTTTAGGGGGGTACGAGCAGTACTTC. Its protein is CASSLGGYEQYF. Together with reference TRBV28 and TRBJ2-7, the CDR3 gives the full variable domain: DVKVTQSSRYLVKRTGEKVFLECVQDMDHENMFWYRQDPGLGLRLIYFSYDVKMKEKGDIPEGYSVSREKKERFSLILESASTNQTSMYLCASSLGGYEQYFGPGTRLTVT.

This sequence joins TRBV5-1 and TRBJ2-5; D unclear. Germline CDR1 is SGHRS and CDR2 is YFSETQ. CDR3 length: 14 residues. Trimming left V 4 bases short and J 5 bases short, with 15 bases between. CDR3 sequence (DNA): TGCGCCAGCAGCGGAAATCAGGCCGCGGAGACCCAGTACTTC. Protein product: CASSGNQAAETQYF.

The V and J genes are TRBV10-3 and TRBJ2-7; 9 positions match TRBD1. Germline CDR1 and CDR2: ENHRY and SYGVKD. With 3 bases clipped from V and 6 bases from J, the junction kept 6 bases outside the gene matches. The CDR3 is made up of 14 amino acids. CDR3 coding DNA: TGTGCCATCAGTGATCGGACAGGGGTGGGCGAGCAGTACTTC. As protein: CAISDRTGVGEQYF.

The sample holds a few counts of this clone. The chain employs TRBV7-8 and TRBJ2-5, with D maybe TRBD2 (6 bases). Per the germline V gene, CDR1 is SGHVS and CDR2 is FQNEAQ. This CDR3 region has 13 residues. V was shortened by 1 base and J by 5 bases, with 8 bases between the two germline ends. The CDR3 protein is CASSLGGTETQYF. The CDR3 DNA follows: TGTGCCAGCAGCTTAGGCGGGACGGAGACCCAGTACTTC. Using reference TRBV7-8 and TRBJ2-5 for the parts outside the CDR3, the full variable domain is GAGVSQSPRYKVAKRGQDVALRCDPISGHVSLFWYQQALGQGPEFLTYFQNEAQLDKSGLPSDRFFAERPEGSVSTLKIQRTQQEDSAVYLCASSLGGTETQYFGPGTRLLVL.

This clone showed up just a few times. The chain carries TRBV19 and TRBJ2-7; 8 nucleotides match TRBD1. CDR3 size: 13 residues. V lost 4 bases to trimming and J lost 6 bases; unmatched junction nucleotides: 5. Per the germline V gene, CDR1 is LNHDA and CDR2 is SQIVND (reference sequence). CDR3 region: CASSTTGAVEQYF. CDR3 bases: TGTGCCAGTAGTACGACAGGGGCGGTCGAGCAGTACTTC.

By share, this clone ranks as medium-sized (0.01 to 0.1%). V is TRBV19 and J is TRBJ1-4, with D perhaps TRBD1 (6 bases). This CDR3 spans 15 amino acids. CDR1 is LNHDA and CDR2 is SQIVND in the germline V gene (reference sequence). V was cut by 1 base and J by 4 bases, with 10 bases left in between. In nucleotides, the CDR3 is TGTGCCAGTAGTATAGGACAGGCGAATAATGAAAAACTGTTTTTT. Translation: CASSIGQANNEKLFF. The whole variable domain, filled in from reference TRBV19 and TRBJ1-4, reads DGGITQSPKYLFRKEGQNVTLSCEQNLNHDAMYWYRQDPGQGLRLIYYSQIVNDFQKGDIAEGYSVSREKKESFPLTVTSAQKNPTAFYLCASSIGQANNEKLFFGSGTQLSVL.

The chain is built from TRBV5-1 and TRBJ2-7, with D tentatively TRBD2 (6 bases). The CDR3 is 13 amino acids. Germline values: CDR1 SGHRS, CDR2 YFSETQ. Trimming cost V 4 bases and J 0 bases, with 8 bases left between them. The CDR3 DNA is TGCGCCAGCAGCCCCGGGAGCTCCTACGAGCAGTACTTC. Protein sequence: CASSPGSSYEQYF.

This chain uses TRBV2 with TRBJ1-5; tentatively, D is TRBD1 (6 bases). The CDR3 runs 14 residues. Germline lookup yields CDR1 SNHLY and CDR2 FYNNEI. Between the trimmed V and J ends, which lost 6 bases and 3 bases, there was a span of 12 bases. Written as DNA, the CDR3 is TGTGCCAGCAGGAGGGGGGACCTCAATCAGCCCCAGCATTTT. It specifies CASRRGDLNQPQHF.

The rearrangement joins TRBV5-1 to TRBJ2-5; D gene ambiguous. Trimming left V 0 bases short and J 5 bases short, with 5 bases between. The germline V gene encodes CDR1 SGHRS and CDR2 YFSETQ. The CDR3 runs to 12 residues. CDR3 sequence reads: CASSLARETQYF. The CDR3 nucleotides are TGCGCCAGCAGCTTGGCTCGGGAGACCCAGTACTTC.

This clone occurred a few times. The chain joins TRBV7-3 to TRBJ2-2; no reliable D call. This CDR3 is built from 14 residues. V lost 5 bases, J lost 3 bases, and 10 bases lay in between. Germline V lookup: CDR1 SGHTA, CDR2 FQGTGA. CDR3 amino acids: CASSPHQDTGELFF. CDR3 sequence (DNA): TGTGCCAGCAGCCCACACCAGGACACCGGGGAGCTGTTTTTT.